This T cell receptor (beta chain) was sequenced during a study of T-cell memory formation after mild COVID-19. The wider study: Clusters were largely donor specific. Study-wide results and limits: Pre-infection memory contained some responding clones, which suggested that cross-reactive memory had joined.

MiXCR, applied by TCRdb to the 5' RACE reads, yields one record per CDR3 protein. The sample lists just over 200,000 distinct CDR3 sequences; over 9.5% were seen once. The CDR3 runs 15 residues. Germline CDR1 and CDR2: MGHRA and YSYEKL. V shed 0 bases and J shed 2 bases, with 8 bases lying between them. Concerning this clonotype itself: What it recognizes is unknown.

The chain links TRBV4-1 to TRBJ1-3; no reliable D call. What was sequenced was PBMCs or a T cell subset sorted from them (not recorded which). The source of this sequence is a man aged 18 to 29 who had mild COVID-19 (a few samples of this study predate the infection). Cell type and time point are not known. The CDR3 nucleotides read TGCGCCAGCAGCCAAGAGGGCGTAACTGGAAACACCATATATTTT. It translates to CASSQEGVTGNTIYF.